Listed below are T cell receptor beta chains from one sample, sequenced in a study of T cell responses to AZD1222 COVID-19 vaccine. TCRdb's copy holds only in-frame clones and misses some; the assay was immunoSEQ multiplex PCR. The sample lists some 170,000 clones, around nine tenths occurring once. Sequenced material: peripheral blood, taken on day 0 of AZD1222 vaccination. Every receptor here comes from an adult in good health. CDR3s include the opening cysteine and the closing phenylalanine or tryptophan. D genes are given only for firm matches. Expanded clones get a size class; other rows say once, few or many, or leave the size out.

CASSAGAGSNRGSPLHF,TGTGCCAGCAGCGCCGGGGCAGGCTCCAACAGGGGGTCACCCCTCCACTTT,17,.,TRBJ1-6,TRBV7-8,TRBD1
CASSIGTGGNQPQHF,TGTGCCAGTAGTATTGGTACCGGGGGCAATCAGCCCCAGCATTTT,15,.,TRBJ1-5,TRBV19,.
CASSPGLRNTIYF,TGTGCCAGCAGCCCCGGGCTTAGAAACACCATATATTTT,13,once,TRBJ1-3,TRBV7-8,.
CASSERHERNYGYTF,TGTGCCAGCAGTGAACGACACGAGCGGAACTATGGCTACACCTTC,15,.,TRBJ1-2,TRBV6-1,.
CASSLSGRSDEQYF,TGTGCCAGCAGCCTCAGCGGGAGGTCTGACGAGCAGTACTTC,14,.,TRBJ2-7,TRBV3-1/TRBV3-2,TRBD2
CASSLGQFSGANVLTF,TGTGCCAGCAGCCTAGGACAGTTCTCTGGGGCCAACGTCCTGACTTTC,16,.,TRBJ2-6,TRBV28,.
CASSEVGGVRNYGYTF,TGTGCCAGCAGTGAGGTGGGGGGGGTGAGGAACTATGGCTACACCTTC,16,.,TRBJ1-2,TRBV2,.
CASSLDIGGPGYQPQHF,TGTGCCAGCAGCTTAGATATTGGGGGGCCCGGCTATCAGCCCCAGCATTTT,17,.,TRBJ1-5,TRBV11-2,.
CAWDRRNYGYTF,TGTGCCTGGGACAGGCGGAACTATGGCTACACCTTC,12,.,TRBJ1-2,TRBV30,.
CASSEPGRLYGYTF,TGTGCCAGCAGCGAACCAGGTCGTCTCTATGGCTACACCTTC,14,.,TRBJ1-2,TRBV7-9,.
CASSVGRGRVDNEQFF,TGTGCCAGCAGTGTGGGCAGGGGGCGCGTCGACAATGAGCAGTTCTTC,16,.,TRBJ2-1,TRBV2,TRBD1
CASRRSGGNQPQHF,TGTGCCAGCAGAAGGTCAGGGGGCAATCAGCCCCAGCATTTT,14,.,TRBJ1-5,TRBV6-5,.
CASSLEGSGTDTQYF,TGTGCCAGCAGCTTGGAGGGGTCAGGCACAGATACGCAGTATTTT,15,.,TRBJ2-3,TRBV5-4,.
CASSPSLQTGEVEQFF,TGTGCCAGCAGCCCGTCCTTACAGACAGGGGAAGTTGAGCAGTTCTTC,16,once,TRBJ2-1,TRBV7-3,TRBD1
CASSLGSSSGNTIYF,TGCGCCAGCAGCTTGGGGTCCAGCTCTGGAAACACCATATATTTT,15,.,TRBJ1-3,TRBV5-1,.
CASSLKSLSGNTIYF,TGTGCCAGCAGCTTGAAGTCCCTCTCTGGAAACACCATATATTTT,15,.,TRBJ1-3,TRBV7-2,.
CASSVDAGESTDTQYF,TGTGCCAGCAGCGTAGACGCGGGGGAGAGCACAGATACGCAGTATTTT,16,.,TRBJ2-3,TRBV9,TRBD2
CASSPDRGNEKLFF,TGCGCCAGCAGCCCGGACAGGGGAAATGAAAAACTGTTTTTT,14,.,TRBJ1-4,TRBV4-1,TRBD1
CASSPRGGGDGYTF,TGTGCCAGTAGTCCCCGCGGAGGGGGCGATGGCTACACCTTC,14,.,TRBJ1-2,TRBV19,TRBD1
CSVTSQEGYEQYF,TGCAGCGTCACTAGTCAGGAGGGCTACGAGCAGTACTTC,13,.,TRBJ2-7,TRBV29-1,.
CASSLAGGDYEQYF,TGTGCCAGCAGCTTAGCGGGGGGGGACTACGAGCAGTACTTC,14,once,TRBJ2-7,TRBV7-9,TRBD2
CASRKQGSEDTQYF,TGTGCCAGTAGGAAACAGGGGTCTGAAGATACGCAGTATTTT,14,few,TRBJ2-3,TRBV19,TRBD1
CASKGTGGIQETQYF,TGTGCCAGCAAGGGGACAGGGGGAATCCAAGAGACCCAGTACTTC,15,.,TRBJ2-5,TRBV6-5,TRBD1
CASTTTGTAYEQYF,TGTGCCTCCACTACCACCGGGACAGCCTACGAGCAGTACTTC,14,once,TRBJ2-7,TRBV10-3,TRBD1
CASSQPNEQFF,TGTGCCAGCAGCCAACCGAATGAGCAGTTCTTC,11,.,TRBJ2-1,TRBV3-1/TRBV3-2,.
CASSLGQPNSPLHF,TGTGCCAGCAGCTTAGGTCAACCTAATTCACCCCTCCACTTT,14,.,TRBJ1-6,TRBV11-1,.
CASKVQGGNYGYTF,TGTGCCAGCAAGGTCCAGGGGGGTAACTATGGCTACACCTTC,14,.,TRBJ1-2,TRBV6-5,TRBD1
CASSFGLDRGPTEAFF,TGTGCCAGCAGCTTTGGATTAGACAGGGGGCCAACTGAAGCTTTCTTT,16,once,TRBJ1-1,TRBV7-8,TRBD1
CASTGTPRGYTF,TGTGCCAGCACCGGGACCCCTCGGGGCTACACCTTC,12,.,TRBJ1-2,TRBV28,.
CASSVGGRSSYNSPLHF,TGTGCCAGCAGCGTAGGAGGCAGAAGCTCCTATAATTCACCCCTCCACTTT,17,.,TRBJ1-6,TRBV9,.
CASSSPSGQGLGTEAFF,TGTGCCAGCAGTTCCCCATCCGGACAGGGACTTGGCACTGAAGCTTTCTTT,17,.,TRBJ1-1,TRBV28,TRBD1
CASSLRAGPPSEAFF,TGTGCCAGCAGTTTAAGGGCAGGGCCTCCGTCTGAAGCTTTCTTT,15,.,TRBJ1-1,TRBV28,.
CASSHLDRGLVAEAFF,TGTGCCAGCAGCCATTTAGACAGGGGGCTTGTTGCTGAAGCTTTCTTT,16,.,TRBJ1-1,TRBV3-1/TRBV3-2,TRBD1
CASSLRGQDYEQYF,TGTGCCAGCAGCTTGAGGGGACAAGACTACGAGCAGTACTTC,14,.,TRBJ2-7,TRBV5-4,.
CASRLAGVEAFF,TGTGCCAGCAGGTTAGCCGGGGTTGAAGCTTTCTTT,12,.,TRBJ1-1,TRBV12-3/TRBV12-4,.
CASSCQDCSYEQYF,TGTGCCAGCAGTTGCCAGGACTGTTCCTACGAGCAGTACTTC,14,.,TRBJ2-7,TRBV6-7,.
CASSFLGFQDRAASSVGYTF,TGTGCCAGCAGTTTTTTGGGCTTTCAGGACAGGGCGGCGTCGTCGGTGGGCTACACCTTC,20,.,TRBJ1-2,TRBV28,TRBD1
CATSRTPGQYEQYF,TGTGCCACCAGCAGGACTCCTGGACAGTACGAGCAGTACTTC,14,.,TRBJ2-7,TRBV15,.
CASSRLGPNTEAFF,TGTGCCAGCAGCCGACTCGGCCCGAACACTGAAGCTTTCTTT,14,.,TRBJ1-1,TRBV6-6,.
CASSPPGSGGLNEKLFF,TGTGCCAGCTCACCACCCGGGTCCGGTGGTCTTAATGAAAAACTGTTTTTT,17,.,TRBJ1-4,TRBV18,.
CASSEAGRGRTEAFF,TGCGCCAGCAGTGAGGCTGGCAGGGGGCGCACTGAAGCTTTCTTT,15,.,TRBJ1-1,TRBV10-1,TRBD1
CASSQATDTGNTIYF,TGTGCCAGTAGCCAGGCGACGGACACTGGAAACACCATATATTTT,15,.,TRBJ1-3,TRBV19,.
CASTLGGRSGANVLTF,TGCGCCAGCACCTTAGGGGGACGCTCTGGGGCCAACGTCCTGACTTTC,16,.,TRBJ2-6,TRBV5-1,.